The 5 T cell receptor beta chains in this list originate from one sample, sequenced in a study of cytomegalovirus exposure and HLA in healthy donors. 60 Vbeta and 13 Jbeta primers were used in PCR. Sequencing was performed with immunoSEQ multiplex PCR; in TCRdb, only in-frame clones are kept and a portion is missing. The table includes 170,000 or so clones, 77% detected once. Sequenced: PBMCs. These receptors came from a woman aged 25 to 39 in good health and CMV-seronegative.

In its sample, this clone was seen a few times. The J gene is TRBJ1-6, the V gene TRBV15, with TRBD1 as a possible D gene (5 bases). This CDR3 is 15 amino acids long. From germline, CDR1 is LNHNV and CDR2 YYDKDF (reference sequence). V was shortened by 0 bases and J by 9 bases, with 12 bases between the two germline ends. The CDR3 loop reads CATSRDPQGGSPLHF. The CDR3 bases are TGTGCCACCAGCAGAGATCCCCAGGGAGGTTCACCCCTCCACTTT.

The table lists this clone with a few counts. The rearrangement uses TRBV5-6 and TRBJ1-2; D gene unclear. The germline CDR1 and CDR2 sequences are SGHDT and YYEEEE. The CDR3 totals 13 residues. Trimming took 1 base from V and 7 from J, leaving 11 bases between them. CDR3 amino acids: CASSLPSWAGYTF. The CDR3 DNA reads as TGTGCCAGCAGCTTGCCATCATGGGCTGGCTACACCTTC. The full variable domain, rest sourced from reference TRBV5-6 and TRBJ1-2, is DAGVTQSPTHLIKTRGQQVTLRCSPKSGHDTVSWYQQALGQGPQFIFQYYEEEERQRGNFPDRFSGHQFPNYSSELNVNALLLGDSALYLCASSLPSWAGYTFGSGTRLTVV.

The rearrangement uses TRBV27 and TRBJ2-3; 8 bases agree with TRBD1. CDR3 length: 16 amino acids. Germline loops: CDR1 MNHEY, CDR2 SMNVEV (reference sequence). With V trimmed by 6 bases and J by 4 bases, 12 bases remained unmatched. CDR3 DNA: TGTGCCAGCAGCCCCCCCCGGACAGGGTTTGCAGATACGCAGTATTTT. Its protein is CASSPPRTGFADTQYF.

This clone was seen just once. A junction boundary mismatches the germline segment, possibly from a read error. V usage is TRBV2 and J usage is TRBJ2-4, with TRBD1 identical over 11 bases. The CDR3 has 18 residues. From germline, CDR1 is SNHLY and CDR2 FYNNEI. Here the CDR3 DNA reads TGTGCCAGCAGTGAAGCCCCGGGACAGGGGGTGGTTCGGAACAGTCAGTACTTC. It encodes CASSEAPGQGVVRNSQYF.

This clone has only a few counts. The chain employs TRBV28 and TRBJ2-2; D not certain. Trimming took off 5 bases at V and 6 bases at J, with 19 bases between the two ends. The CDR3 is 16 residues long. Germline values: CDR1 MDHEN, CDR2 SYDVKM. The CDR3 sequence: CASSPQATHRAGELFF. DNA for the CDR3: TGTGCCAGCAGTCCACAAGCGACTCATCGGGCCGGGGAGCTGTTTTTT.